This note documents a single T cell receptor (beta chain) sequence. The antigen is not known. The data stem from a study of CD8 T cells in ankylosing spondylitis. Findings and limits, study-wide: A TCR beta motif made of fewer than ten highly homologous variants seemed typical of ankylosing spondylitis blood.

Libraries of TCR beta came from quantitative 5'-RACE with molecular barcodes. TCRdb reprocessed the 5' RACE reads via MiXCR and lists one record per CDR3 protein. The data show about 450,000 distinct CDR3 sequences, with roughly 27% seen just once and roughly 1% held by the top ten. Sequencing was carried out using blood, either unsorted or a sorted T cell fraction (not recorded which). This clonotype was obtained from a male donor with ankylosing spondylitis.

DNA for the CDR3: TGTGCCACCAGTGATAACCTTCTGGGCAATCAGCCCCAGCATTTT. Amino acid sequence: CATSDNLLGNQPQHF. This chain connects TRBV24-1 to TRBJ1-5; D remains ambiguous. This CDR3 has 15 residues. The V end lost 3 bases, the J end lost 2 bases, and 10 bases lay between the germline ends. Germline V gene sequence: CDR1 KGHDR, CDR2 SFDVKD.